The count of the clone carrying this TCR beta chain is one. Its antigen is not identified. The sample originates from a study of PD-L1 blockade in urothelial cancer. Findings and limits, study-wide: Tumor-associated TCR clones expanded more in blood at 3 weeks in patients with durable benefit.

Data came from immunoSEQ multiplex PCR; TCRdb stores just in-frame clones and leaves some out. This repertoire shows about 24,000 clones, roughly 87% found once; its top ten account for just over 3%. This CDR3 contains 13 residues. V was clipped by 4 bases and J by 4 bases; unmatched bases: 2. Germline CDR1 SGHDT, CDR2 YYEEEE. The sequence came from a man aged 50 or older with urothelial cancer. The chain recombines TRBV5-6 with TRBJ2-5, with TRBD1 identical over 9 bases. This specimen consisted of PBMCs, obtained around atezolizumab (anti-PD-L1) treatment. The CDR3, as DNA: TGTGCCAGCAGCACAGGGGGCAGAGAGACCCAGTACTTC. Encoded protein: CASSTGGRETQYF.